This TCR beta chain was identified in a study of cytomegalovirus exposure and HLA in healthy donors. Study-wide points: Data from an earlier analysis indicated that most TCR beta V segments were productive either about 90% or about 30% of the time. The study flagged around 150 TCR beta chains as cytomegalovirus-associated. Follow-up analysis found HLA locus-dependent TCR association rates, highest for DRB1 and lowest for HLA-C.

Amplification used 60 Vbeta primers and 13 Jbeta primers. Repertoires were generated with immunoSEQ multiplex PCR, while TCRdb's copy carries only in-frame clones and drops some. This sample yields around 100,000 clones, of which around 80% are seen a single time; about 3.1% belongs to the top ten. A few counts support this clone. As yet, its antigen is unknown. Germline V gives CDR1 SGHTA, CDR2 FQGNSA. V was clipped by 1 base and J by 8 bases, with 15 bases between them. This CDR3 has 15 amino acids. The gene calls are TRBV7-2 and TRBJ2-4, with a tentative D call TRBD2 (5 bases). Material for sequencing was PBMCs. This sequence originates from a woman aged 40-49 years in good health and CMV-seronegative. The CDR3 region is CASSLVGSGGDIQYF. CDR3 nucleotides: TGTGCCAGCAGCTTAGTTGGTTCTGGAGGAGACATTCAGTACTTC.